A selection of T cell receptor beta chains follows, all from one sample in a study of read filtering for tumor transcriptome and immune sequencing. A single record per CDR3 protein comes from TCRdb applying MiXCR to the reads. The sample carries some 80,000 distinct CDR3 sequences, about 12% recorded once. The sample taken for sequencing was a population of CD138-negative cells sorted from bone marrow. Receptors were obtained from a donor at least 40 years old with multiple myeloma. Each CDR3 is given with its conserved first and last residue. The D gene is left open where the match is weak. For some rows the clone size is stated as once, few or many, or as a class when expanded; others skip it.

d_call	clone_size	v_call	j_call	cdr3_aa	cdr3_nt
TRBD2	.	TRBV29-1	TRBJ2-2	CSVGVLAGNGGELFF	TGCAGCGTTGGGGTGCTAGCGGGAAACGGCGGGGAGCTGTTTTTT
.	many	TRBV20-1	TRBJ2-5	CSAPRAGQETQYF	TGCAGTGCCCCCAGGGCAGGTCAAGAGACCCAGTACTTC
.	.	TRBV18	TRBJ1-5	CASSRDTDQPQHF	TGTGCCAGCTCACGCGACACAGATCAGCCCCAGCATTTT
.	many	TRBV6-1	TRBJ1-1	CASRRNGRANQNTEAFF	TGTGCCAGCAGGAGGAATGGCAGGGCTAATCAGAACACTGAAGCTTTCTTT
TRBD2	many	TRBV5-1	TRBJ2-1	CASSRTSGSGSYNEQFF	TGCGCCAGCAGCCGGACTAGCGGGAGTGGCTCCTACAATGAGCAGTTCTTC
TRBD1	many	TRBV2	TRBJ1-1	CASSSDRDTEAFF	TGTGCCAGCAGTTCAGACAGGGACACTGAAGCTTTCTTT
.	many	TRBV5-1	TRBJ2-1	CASSLSGSSNEQFF	TGCGCCAGCAGCTTGTCCGGTAGCTCCAATGAGCAGTTCTTC
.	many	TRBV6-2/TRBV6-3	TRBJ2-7	CASSPTQGYEQYF	TGTGCCAGCAGCCCGACGCAGGGGTACGAGCAGTACTTC
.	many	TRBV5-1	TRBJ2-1	CASSLAGLEQFF	TGCGCCAGCAGCTTGGCAGGGTTAGAGCAGTTCTTC
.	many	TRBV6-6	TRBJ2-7	CASSRANSYEQYF	TGTGCCAGCAGCCGGGCCAACTCCTACGAGCAGTACTTC
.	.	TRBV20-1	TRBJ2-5	CSARKAGTQYF	TGCAGTGCTAGAAAGGCGGGGACCCAGTACTTC
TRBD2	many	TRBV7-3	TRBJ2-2	CASSLAGANTGELFF	TGTGCCAGCAGCCTAGCGGGAGCGAACACCGGGGAGCTGTTTTTT
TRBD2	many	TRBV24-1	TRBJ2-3	CATSDPGLASNTDTQYF	TGTGCCACCAGTGACCCAGGACTAGCGTCTAACACAGATACGCAGTATTTT
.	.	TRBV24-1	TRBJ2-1	CATSPWVDNEQFF	TGTGCCACCAGTCCTTGGGTGGACAATGAGCAGTTCTTC
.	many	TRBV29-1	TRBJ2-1	CSVRDGWDEQFF	TGCAGCGTCCGGGACGGTTGGGATGAGCAGTTCTTC
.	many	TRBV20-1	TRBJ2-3	CSAPRNRAEDTQYF	TGCAGTGCTCCCCGGAACAGGGCGGAGGATACGCAGTATTTT
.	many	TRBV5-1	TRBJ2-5	CASSFYMGEETQYF	TGCGCCAGCAGCTTTTACATGGGGGAAGAGACCCAGTACTTC
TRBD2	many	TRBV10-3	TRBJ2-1	CATRPGLRVNEQFF	TGTGCCACGAGACCGGGACTAAGGGTAAACGAGCAGTTCTTC
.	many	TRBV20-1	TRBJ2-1	CSATRSGPYNEQFF	TGCAGTGCTACACGGAGCGGGCCCTACAATGAGCAGTTCTTC
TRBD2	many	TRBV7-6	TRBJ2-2	CASSLTRTSGRANTGELFF	TGTGCCAGCAGCTTAACAAGGACTAGCGGGAGGGCGAACACCGGGGAGCTGTTTTTT
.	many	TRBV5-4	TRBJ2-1	CASSSDGPNNEQFF	TGTGCCAGCAGCAGCGACGGGCCCAACAATGAGCAGTTCTTC
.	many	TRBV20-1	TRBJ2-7	CSVEAGSPQLQYF	TGCAGTGTTGAGGCAGGGTCCCCTCAGCTGCAGTACTTC
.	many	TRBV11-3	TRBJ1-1	CASSPAANTEAFF	TGTGCCAGCAGCCCGGCCGCGAACACTGAAGCTTTCTTT
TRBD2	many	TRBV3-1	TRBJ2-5	CASSPGLAGLLETQYF	TGTGCCAGCAGCCCCGGACTAGCGGGCTTGTTAGAGACCCAGTACTTC
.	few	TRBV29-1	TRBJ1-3	CSVGTSGNTIYF	TGCAGCGTTGGGACATCTGGAAACACCATATATTTT
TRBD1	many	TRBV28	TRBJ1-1	CASSYDRVGTEAFF	TGTGCCAGCAGTTACGACAGGGTAGGCACTGAAGCTTTCTTT
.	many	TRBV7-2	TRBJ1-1	CASSPGWTGNTEAFF	TGTGCCAGCAGCCCAGGTTGGACGGGGAACACTGAAGCTTTCTTT
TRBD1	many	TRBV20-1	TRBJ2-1	CSARPGQGDNEQFF	TGCAGTGCTAGACCGGGACAGGGGGATAATGAGCAGTTCTTC
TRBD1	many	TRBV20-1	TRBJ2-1	CSARGIGTGQENNEQFF	TGCAGTGCTAGAGGAATTGGAACAGGACAGGAAAACAATGAGCAGTTCTTC
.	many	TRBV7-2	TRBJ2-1	CASSPSWNEQFF	TGTGCCAGCAGCCCTAGCTGGAATGAGCAGTTCTTC
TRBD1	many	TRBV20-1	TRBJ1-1	CSARTGWTEAFF	TGCAGTGCTCGGACAGGGTGGACTGAAGCTTTCTTT
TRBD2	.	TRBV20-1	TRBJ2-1	CSATPGLAGANEQFF	TGCAGTGCCACGCCGGGACTAGCGGGAGCCAATGAGCAGTTCTTC
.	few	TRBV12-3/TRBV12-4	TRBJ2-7	CASTPAVSYEQYF	TGTGCCAGCACCCCGGCGGTCTCCTACGAGCAGTACTTC
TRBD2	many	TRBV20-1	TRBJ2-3	CSAQLGRAFGTDTQYF	TGCAGTGCACAACTCGGGAGGGCCTTTGGCACAGATACGCAGTATTTT
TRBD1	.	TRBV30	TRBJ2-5	CAWSVLDRVQETQYF	TGTGCCTGGAGTGTTTTGGACAGGGTGCAAGAGACCCAGTACTTC
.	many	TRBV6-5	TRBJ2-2	CASRDSTGELFF	TGTGCCAGCAGGGACAGTACCGGGGAGCTGTTTTTT